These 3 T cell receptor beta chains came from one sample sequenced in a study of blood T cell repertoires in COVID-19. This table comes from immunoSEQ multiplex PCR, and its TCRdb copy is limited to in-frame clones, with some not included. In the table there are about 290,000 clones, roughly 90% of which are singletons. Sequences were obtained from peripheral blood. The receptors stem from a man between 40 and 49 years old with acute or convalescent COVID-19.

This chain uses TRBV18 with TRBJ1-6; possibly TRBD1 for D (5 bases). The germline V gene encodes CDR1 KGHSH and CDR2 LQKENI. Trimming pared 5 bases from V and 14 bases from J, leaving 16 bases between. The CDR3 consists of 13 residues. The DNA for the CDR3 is TGTGCCAGCTCATTAGACCGGGGGGGAACCCTCCACTTT. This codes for CASSLDRGGTLHF.

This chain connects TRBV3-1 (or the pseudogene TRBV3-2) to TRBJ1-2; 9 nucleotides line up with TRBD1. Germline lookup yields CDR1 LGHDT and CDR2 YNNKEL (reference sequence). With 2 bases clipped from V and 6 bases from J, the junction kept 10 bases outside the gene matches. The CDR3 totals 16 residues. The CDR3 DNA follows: TGTGCCAGCAGCCAAACCAACAGGGGGCTTTCGAATGGCTACACCTTC. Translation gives CASSQTNRGLSNGYTF.

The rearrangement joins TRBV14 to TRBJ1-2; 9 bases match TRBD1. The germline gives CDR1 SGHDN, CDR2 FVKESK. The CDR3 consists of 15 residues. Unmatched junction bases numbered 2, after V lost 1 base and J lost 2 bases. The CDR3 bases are TGTGCCAGCAGCCAAGTACAGGGGGCGAACTATGGCTACACCTTC. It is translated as CASSQVQGANYGYTF.